This entry lists 5 T cell receptor beta chains sequenced from one sample in a study of T-cell reconstitution after alpha-beta-depleted transplantation in children. A TCRbeta library incorporating unique molecular identifiers was prepared. TCRdb analysed the PCR reads with MiXCR anew, one entry per CDR3 protein. This sample yields 200,000 to 300,000 distinct CDR3 sequences, of which 20% to 30% are seen a single time; under 5.5% belongs to the top ten. The sequencing used PBMCs, mostly from graft donor cells, collected 360 days after TCRalphabeta/CD19-depleted stem cell transplant. The receptor set was obtained from a female patient aged 2-15 years who had a stem cell transplant for congenital amegakaryocytic thrombocytopenia, so the T cells may come from the graft donor.

The rearrangement links TRBV7-8 to TRBJ2-3; D perhaps matches TRBD2 (6 bases). Germline CDR1 and CDR2: SGHVS and FQNEAQ. V lost 5 bases and J 3 bases, leaving 15 bases between the germline ends. This CDR3 region has 15 residues. The CDR3 nucleotides are TGTGCCAGCAGCATAGGGAGGATAGGGACAGATACGCAGTATTTT. Translating gives CASSIGRIGTDTQYF. The full variable domain, its missing parts supplied by reference TRBV7-8 and TRBJ2-3, is GAGVSQSPRYKVAKRGQDVALRCDPISGHVSLFWYQQALGQGPEFLTYFQNEAQLDKSGLPSDRFFAERPEGSVSTLKIQRTQQEDSAVYLCASSIGRIGTDTQYFGPGTRLTVL.

This clonotype has a handful of counts. The genes are TRBV7-6 and TRBJ2-7; D gene uncertain. Looked up from germline, CDR1 is SGHVS and CDR2 is FNYEAQ. Trimming left V 1 base short and J 2 bases short, with 15 bases between. This CDR3 spans 16 amino acids. CDR3 region: CASSLEGTGFPYEQYF. The CDR3 coding sequence is TGTGCCAGCAGCTTAGAGGGTACGGGTTTCCCCTACGAGCAGTACTTC.

This sequence joins TRBV7-8 and TRBJ1-1; D gene unclear. CDR3 size: 15 residues. The ends were cut back, 3 bases at V and 9 bases at J, with 20 bases in the middle. Germline V gene lookup returns CDR1 SGHVS and CDR2 FQNEAQ. The CDR3 protein is CASSLGDDVASKAFF. The DNA of the CDR3 is TGTGCCAGCAGCTTGGGTGATGATGTGGCTTCTAAAGCTTTCTTT.

This clonotype was found once. Here the CDR3 omits its conserved ending phenylalanine or tryptophan, so a read error is the likely source. The genes are TRBV28 and TRBJ2-1; 11 positions agree with TRBD2. Germline V gene lookup returns CDR1 MDHEN and CDR2 SYDVKM. The CDR3 spans 15 residues. The junction had 1 base not matched to a gene; V was cut back by 1 base and J by 5 bases. The CDR3 DNA reads TGTGCCAGCAGTTTATCGGGACTAGCGGACAATGAGCAGTTCCTC. Protein: CASSLSGLADNEQFL.

The chain carries TRBV12-3 or TRBV12-4 and TRBJ2-3; the match to TRBD2 covers 8 bases. V trimming: 10 bases; J trimming: 2 bases; junction bases outside the gene matches: 5. This CDR3 spans 13 amino acids. The CDR3 is CATSLAVTDTQYF. CDR3 DNA sequence: TGTGCCACCTCACTAGCGGTCACAGATACGCAGTATTTT.